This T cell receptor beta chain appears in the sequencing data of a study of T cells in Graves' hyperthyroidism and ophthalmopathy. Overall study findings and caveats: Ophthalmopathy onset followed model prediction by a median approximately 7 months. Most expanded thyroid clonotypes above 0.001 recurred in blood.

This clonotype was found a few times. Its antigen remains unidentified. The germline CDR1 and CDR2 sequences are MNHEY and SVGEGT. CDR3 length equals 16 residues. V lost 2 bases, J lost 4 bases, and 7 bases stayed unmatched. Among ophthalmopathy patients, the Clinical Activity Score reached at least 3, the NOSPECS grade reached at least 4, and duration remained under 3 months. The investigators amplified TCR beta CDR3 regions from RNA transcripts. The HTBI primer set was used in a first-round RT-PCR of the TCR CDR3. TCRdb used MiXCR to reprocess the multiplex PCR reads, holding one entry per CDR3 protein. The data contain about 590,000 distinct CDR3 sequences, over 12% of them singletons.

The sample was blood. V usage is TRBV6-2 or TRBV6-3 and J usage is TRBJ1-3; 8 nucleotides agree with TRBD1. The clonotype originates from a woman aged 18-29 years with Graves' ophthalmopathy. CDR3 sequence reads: CASSYDSAGGGNTIYF. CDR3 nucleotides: TGTGCCAGCAGTTACGATTCGGCAGGGGGCGGAAACACCATATATTTT.